The present T cell receptor (beta chain) was sequenced within a study of cytotoxic CD8 clonotypes in ibrutinib-treated CLL. Study-wide results and caveats: Public clonotypes showed up rarely, and on treatment they shrank or held steady. Clonality rose at ibrutinib response, held steady in sustained remission, and fell toward baseline at progression. Exceeding age-matched healthy donors, baseline clonality also tracked the counts of circulating CD8+ T cells.

About this clone: What it recognizes is unknown.

Trimming took 0 bases from V and 2 from J; bases not matched to a gene: 8. CDR1 and CDR2 (germline): SGDLS, YYNGEE. The CDR3 runs 19 residues. TCRdb keeps only in-frame clones here, not all; method: immunoSEQ multiplex PCR. The sample has 160,000 or so clones; 81% are singletons. The clonotype was recovered from a human donor with chronic lymphocytic leukemia. The specimen was PBMCs, collected after 12 months of ibrutinib treatment. The chain employs TRBV9 and TRBJ2-1; 13 nucleotides align to TRBD2. CDR3 nucleotides: TGTGCCAGCAGCGTAGAAGGACTAGCGGGGGCGCTAGCCTACAATGAGCAGTTCTTC. The encoded protein is CASSVEGLAGALAYNEQFF.